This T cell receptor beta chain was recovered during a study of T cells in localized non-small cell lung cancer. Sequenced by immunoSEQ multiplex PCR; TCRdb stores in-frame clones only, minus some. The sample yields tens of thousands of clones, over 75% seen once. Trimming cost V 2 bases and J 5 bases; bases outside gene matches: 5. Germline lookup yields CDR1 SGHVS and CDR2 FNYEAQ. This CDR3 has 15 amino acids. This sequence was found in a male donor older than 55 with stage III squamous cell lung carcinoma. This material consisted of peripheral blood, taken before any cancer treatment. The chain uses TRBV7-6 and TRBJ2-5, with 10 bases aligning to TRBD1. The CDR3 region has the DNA TGTGCCAGCAGCTTACCGACAGGGGGCGCGGAGACCCAGTACTTC. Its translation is CASSLPTGGAETQYF.